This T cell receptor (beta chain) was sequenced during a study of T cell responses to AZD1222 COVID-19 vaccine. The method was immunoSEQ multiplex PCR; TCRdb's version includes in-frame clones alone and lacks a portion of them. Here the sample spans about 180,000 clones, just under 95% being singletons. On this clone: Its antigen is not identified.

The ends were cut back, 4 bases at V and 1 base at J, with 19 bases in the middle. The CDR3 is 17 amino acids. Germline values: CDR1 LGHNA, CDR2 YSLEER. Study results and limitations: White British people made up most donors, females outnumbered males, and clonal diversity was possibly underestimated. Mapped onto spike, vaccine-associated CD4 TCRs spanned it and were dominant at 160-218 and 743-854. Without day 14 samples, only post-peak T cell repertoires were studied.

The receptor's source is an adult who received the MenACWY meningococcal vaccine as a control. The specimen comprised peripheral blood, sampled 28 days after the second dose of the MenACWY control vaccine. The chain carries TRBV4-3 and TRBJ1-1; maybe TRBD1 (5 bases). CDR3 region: CASSPSSSGRRNTEAFF. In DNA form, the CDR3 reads TGCGCCAGCAGCCCCTCTTCCTCGGGACGCCGGAACACTGAAGCTTTCTTT.